Below are 2 T cell receptor beta chains sequenced from a single sample in a study of cytotoxic CD8 clonotypes in ibrutinib-treated CLL. Libraries were prepared by immunoSEQ multiplex PCR; TCRdb keeps only in-frame clonotypes and omits some of them. Found here are about 300,000 clones, around 69% of them singletons; the top ten hold about 5%. Sequences were derived from PBMCs, sampled at disease progression, from a patient treated with ibrutinib. These receptors were collected from a human donor with chronic lymphocytic leukemia.

The rearrangement links TRBV29-1 to TRBJ2-7; the D call may be TRBD1 or TRBD2 (5 bases each). The CDR3 spans 14 residues. V lost 4 bases, J lost 2 bases, and 15 bases lay in between. Germline V gene lookup returns CDR1 SQVTM and CDR2 ANQGSEA. The CDR3 nucleotides read TGCAGCGTTGCTGTACGGGGCGGAGCCTACGAGCAGTACTTC. Translating it yields CSVAVRGGAYEQYF.

The CDR3: CASSQDGGDRMGYTF. The CDR3 coding sequence is TGCGCCAGCAGCCAAGATGGGGGGGACCGGATGGGCTACACCTTC. V gene TRBV4-3 combines with J gene TRBJ1-2, with D perhaps TRBD1 (5 bases). With 0 bases removed from V and 8 bases from J, the gap between germline ends came to 16 bases. Per the germline V gene, CDR1 is LGHNA and CDR2 is YSLEER. This CDR3 region has 15 residues.